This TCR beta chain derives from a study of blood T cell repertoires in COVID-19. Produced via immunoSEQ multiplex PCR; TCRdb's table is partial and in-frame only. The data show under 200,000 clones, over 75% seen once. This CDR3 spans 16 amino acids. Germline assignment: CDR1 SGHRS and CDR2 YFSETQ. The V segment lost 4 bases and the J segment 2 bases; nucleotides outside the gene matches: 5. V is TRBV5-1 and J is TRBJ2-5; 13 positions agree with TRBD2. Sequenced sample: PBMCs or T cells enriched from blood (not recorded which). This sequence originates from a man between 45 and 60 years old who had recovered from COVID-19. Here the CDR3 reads CASSGGLAGTQETQYF. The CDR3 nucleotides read TGCGCCAGCAGCGGGGGACTAGCGGGGACACAAGAGACCCAGTACTTC.